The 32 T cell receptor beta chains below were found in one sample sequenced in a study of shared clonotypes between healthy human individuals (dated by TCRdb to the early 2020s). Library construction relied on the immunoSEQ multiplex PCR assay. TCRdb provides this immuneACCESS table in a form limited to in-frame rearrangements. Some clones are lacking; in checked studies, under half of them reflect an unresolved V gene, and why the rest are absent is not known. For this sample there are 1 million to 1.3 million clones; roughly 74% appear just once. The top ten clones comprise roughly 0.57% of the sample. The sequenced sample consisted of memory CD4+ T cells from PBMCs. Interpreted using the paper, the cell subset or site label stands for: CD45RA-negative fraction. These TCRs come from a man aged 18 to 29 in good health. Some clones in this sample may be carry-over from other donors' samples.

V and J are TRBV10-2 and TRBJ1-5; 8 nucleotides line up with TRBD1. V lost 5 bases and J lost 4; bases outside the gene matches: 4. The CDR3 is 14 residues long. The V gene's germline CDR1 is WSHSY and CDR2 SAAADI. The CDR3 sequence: CASSRDRRNQPQHF. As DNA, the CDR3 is TGCGCCAGCAGTCGGGACAGGCGTAATCAGCCCCAGCATTTT.

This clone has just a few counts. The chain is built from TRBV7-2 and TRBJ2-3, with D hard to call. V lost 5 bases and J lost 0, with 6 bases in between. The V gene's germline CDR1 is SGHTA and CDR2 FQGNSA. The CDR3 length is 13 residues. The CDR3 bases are TGTGCCAGCAGCCCGGACAGCACAGATACGCAGTATTTT. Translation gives CASSPDSTDTQYF.

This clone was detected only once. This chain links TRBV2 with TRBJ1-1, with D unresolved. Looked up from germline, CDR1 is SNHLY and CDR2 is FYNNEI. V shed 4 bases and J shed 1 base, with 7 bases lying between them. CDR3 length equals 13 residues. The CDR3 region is CASSVRQNTEAFF. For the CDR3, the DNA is TGTGCCAGCAGTGTCCGGCAGAACACTGAAGCTTTCTTT.

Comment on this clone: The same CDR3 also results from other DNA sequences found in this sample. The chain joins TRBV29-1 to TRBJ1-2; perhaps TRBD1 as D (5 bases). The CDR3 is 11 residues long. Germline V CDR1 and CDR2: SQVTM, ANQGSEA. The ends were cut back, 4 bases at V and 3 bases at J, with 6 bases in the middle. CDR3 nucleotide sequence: TGCAGCGTTGGGGGGGACTATGGCTACACCTTC. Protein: CSVGGDYGYTF. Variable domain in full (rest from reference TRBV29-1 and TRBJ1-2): SAVISQKPSRDICQRGTSLTIQCQVDSQVTMMFWYRQQPGQSLTLIATANQGSEATYESGFVIDKFPISRPNLTFSTLTVSNMSPEDSSIYLCSVGGDYGYTFGSGTRLTVV.

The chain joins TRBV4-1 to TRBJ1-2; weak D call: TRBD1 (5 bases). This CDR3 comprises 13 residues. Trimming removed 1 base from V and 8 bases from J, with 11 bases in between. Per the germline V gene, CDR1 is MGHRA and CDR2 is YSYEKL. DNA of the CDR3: TGCGCCAGCAGCCAAGCAGGGTTGGGAGGCTACACCTTC. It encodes CASSQAGLGGYTF.

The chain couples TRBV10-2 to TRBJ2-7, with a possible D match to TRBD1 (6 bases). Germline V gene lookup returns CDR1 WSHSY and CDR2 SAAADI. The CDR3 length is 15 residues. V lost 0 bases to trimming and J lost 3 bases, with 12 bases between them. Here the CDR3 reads CASSESRGLSYEQYF. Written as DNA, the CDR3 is TGCGCCAGCAGTGAGTCTAGGGGGTTGAGCTACGAGCAGTACTTC.

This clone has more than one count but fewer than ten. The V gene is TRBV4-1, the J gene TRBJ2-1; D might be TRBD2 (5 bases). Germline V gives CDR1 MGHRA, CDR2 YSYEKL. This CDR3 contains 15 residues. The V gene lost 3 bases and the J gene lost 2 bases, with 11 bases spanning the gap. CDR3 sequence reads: CASSHDYVPYNEQFF. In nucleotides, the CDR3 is TGCGCCAGCAGCCACGACTACGTGCCCTACAATGAGCAGTTCTTC.

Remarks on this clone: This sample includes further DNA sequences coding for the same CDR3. The CDR3 is CASSPGQPNTEAFF. CDR3 DNA sequence: TGCGCCAGCAGCCCCGGACAGCCGAACACTGAAGCTTTCTTT. The chain couples TRBV5-1 to TRBJ1-1, with a tentative D call TRBD1 (6 bases). The V gene's germline CDR1 is SGHRS and CDR2 YFSETQ. The CDR3 sequence is 14 residues long. V lost 4 bases, J lost 1 base, and 11 bases lay in between. Variable domain in full (rest from reference TRBV5-1 and TRBJ1-1): KAGVTQTPRYLIKTRGQQVTLSCSPISGHRSVSWYQQTPGQGLQFLFEYFSETQRNKGNFPGRFSGRQFSNSRSEMNVSTLELGDSALYLCASSPGQPNTEAFFGQGTRLTVV.

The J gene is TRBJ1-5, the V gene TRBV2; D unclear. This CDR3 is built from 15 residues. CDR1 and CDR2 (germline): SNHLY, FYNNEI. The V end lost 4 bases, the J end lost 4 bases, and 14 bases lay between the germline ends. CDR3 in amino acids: CASSGVEGRNQPQHF. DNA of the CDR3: TGTGCCAGCAGTGGGGTTGAAGGAAGAAATCAGCCCCAGCATTTT.

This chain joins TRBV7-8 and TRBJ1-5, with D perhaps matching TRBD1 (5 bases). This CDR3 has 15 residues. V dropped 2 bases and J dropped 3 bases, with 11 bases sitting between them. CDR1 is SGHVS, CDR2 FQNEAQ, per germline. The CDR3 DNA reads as TGTGCCAGCAGCTTAACCAGGGTGTCCAATCAGCCCCAGCATTTT. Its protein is CASSLTRVSNQPQHF.

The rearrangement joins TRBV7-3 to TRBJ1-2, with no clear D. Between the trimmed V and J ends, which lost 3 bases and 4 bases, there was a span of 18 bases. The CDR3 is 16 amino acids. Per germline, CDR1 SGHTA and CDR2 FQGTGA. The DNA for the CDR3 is TGTGCCAGCAGCTTGGATGGAGGGATGTCAGGCTATGGCTACACCTTC. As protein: CASSLDGGMSGYGYTF.

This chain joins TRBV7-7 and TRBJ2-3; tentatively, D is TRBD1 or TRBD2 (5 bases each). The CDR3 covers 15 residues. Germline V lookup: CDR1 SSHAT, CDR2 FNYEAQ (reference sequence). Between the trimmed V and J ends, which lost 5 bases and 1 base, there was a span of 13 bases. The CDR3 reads CASSPGAGRTDTQYF. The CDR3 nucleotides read TGTGCCAGCAGCCCCGGGGCAGGGCGCACAGATACGCAGTATTTT.

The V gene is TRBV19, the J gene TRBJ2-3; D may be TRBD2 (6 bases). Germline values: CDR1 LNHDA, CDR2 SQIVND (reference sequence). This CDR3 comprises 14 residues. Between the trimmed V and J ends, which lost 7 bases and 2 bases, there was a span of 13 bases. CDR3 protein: CASTFGGVTDTQYF. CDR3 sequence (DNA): TGTGCCAGTACCTTCGGCGGGGTCACAGATACGCAGTATTTT.

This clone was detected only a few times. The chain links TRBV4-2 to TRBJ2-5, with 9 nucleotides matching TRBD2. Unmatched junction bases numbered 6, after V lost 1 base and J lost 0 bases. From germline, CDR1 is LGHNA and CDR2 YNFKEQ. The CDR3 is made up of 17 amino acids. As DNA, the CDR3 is TGTGCCAGCAGCCAAGGGACGGCTAGCGGGAACCAAGAGACCCAGTACTTC. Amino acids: CASSQGTASGNQETQYF.

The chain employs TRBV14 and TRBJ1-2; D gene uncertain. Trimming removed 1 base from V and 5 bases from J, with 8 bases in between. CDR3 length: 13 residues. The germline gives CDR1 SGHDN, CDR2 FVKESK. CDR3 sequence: CASSQGSHYGYTF. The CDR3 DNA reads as TGTGCCAGCAGCCAAGGCAGCCATTATGGCTACACCTTC. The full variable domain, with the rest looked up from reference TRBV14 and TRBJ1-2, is EAGVTQFPSHSVIEKGQTVTLRCDPISGHDNLYWYRRVMGKEIKFLLHFVKESKQDESGMPNNRFLAERTGGTYSTLKVQPAELEDSGVYFCASSQGSHYGYTFGSGTRLTVV.

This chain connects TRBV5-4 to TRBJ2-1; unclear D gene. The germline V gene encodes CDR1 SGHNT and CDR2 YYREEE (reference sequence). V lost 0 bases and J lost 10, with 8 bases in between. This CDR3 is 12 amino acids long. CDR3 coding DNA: TGTGCCAGCAGCTTGGTAGGGATCGAGCAGTTCTTC. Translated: CASSLVGIEQFF.

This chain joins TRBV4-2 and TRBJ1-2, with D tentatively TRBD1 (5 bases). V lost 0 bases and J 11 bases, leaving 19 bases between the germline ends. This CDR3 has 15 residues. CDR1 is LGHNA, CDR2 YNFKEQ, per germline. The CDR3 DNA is TGTGCCAGCAGCCAAGAGTACCTGGACAATCGGTTTTACACCTTC. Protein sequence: CASSQEYLDNRFYTF.

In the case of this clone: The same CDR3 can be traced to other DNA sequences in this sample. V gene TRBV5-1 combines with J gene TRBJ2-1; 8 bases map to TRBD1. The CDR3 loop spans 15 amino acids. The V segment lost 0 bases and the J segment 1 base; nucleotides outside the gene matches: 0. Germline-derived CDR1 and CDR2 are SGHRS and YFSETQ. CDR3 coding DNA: TGCGCCAGCAGCTTGGGACAGGGGTCCTACAATGAGCAGTTCTTC. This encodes CASSLGQGSYNEQFF.

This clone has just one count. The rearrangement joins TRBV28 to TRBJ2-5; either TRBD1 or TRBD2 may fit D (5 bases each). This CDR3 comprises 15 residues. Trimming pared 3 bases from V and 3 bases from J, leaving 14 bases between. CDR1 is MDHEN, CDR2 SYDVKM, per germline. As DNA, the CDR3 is TGTGCCAGCAGTTTGCCCCCGGGACGAGAAGAGACCCAGTACTTC. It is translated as CASSLPPGREETQYF.

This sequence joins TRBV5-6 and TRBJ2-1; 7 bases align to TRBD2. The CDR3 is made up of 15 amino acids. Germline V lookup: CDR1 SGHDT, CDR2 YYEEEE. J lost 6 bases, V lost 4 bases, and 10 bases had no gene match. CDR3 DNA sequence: TGTGCCAGCAGCCGAACCGGGACTAAAGGCAATGAGCAGTTCTTC. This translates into CASSRTGTKGNEQFF.

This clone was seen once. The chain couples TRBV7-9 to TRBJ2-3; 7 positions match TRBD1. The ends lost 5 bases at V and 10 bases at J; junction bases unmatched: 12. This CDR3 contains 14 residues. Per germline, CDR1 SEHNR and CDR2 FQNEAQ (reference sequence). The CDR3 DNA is TGTGCCAGCAGCCACAGCAGGGGGAGATACGCGCAGTATTTT. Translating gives CASSHSRGRYAQYF.

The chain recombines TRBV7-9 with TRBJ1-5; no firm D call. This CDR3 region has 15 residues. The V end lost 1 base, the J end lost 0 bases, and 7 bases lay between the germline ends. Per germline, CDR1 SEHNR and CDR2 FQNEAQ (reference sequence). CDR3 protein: CASSLGAYSNQPQHF. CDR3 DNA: TGTGCCAGCAGCTTAGGGGCGTATAGCAATCAGCCCCAGCATTTT.

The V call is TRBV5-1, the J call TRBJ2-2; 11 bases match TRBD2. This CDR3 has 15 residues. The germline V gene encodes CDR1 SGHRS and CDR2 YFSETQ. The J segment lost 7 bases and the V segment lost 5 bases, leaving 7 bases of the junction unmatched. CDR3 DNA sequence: TGCGCCAGCAGGGAGACTAGCGGGACGGGCGGGGAGCTGTTTTTT. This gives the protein CASRETSGTGGELFF. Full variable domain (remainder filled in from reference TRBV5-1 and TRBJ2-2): KAGVTQTPRYLIKTRGQQVTLSCSPISGHRSVSWYQQTPGQGLQFLFEYFSETQRNKGNFPGRFSGRQFSNSRSEMNVSTLELGDSALYLCASRETSGTGGELFFGEGSRLTVL.

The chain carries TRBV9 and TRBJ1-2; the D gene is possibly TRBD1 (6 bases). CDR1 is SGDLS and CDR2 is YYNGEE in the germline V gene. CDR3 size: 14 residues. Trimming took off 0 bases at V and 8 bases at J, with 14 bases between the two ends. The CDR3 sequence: CASSVGGGAAGYTF. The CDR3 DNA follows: TGTGCCAGCAGCGTAGGTGGGGGCGCGGCGGGCTACACCTTC.

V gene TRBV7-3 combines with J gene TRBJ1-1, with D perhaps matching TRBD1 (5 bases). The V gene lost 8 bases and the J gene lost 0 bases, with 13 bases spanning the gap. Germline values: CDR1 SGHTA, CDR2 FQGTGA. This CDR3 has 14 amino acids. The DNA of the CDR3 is TGTGCCAGCGGGCCAGGGAACATGAACACTGAAGCTTTCTTT. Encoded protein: CASGPGNMNTEAFF.

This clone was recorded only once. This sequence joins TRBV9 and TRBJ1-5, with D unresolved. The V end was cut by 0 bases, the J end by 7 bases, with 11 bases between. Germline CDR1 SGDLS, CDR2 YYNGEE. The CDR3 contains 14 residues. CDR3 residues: CASSVGVAPQPQHF. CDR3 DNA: TGTGCCAGCAGCGTAGGAGTTGCCCCCCAGCCCCAGCATTTT.

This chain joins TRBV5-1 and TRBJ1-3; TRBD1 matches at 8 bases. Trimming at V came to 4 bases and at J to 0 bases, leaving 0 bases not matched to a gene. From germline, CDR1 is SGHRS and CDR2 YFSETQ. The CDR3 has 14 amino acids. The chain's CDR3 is CASSGQGSGNTIYF. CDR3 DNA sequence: TGCGCCAGCAGCGGACAGGGCTCTGGAAACACCATATATTTT.

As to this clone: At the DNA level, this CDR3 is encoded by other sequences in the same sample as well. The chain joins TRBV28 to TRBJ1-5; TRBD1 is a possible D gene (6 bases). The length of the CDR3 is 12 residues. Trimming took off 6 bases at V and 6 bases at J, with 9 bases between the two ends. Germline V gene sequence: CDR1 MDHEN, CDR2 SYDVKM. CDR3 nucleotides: TGTGCCAGCAGCCTACAGGGTCAGCCCCAGCATTTT. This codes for CASSLQGQPQHF.

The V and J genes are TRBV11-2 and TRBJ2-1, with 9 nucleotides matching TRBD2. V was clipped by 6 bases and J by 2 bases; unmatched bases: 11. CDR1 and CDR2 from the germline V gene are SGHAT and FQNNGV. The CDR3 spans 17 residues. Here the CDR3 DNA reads TGTGCCAGCAGTCTAAATAGCGGGAGACAACCCTACAATGAGCAGTTCTTC. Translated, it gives CASSLNSGRQPYNEQFF.

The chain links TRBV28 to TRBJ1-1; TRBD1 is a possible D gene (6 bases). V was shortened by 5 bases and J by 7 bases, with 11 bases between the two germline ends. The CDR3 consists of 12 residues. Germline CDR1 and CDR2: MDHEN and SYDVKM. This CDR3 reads CASSTRDIEAFF. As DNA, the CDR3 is TGTGCCAGCAGTACCCGGGACATTGAAGCTTTCTTT.

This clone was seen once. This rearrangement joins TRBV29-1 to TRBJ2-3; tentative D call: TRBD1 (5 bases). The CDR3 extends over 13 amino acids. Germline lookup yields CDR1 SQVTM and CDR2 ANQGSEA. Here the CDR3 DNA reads TGCAGTACAGGAGCGATCAGGCAAGATACGCAGTATTTT. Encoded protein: CSTGAIRQDTQYF.

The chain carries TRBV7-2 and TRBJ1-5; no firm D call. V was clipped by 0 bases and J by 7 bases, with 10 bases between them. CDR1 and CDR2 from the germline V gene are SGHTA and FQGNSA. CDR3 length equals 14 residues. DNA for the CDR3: TGTGCCAGCAGCTTAGCTCCTTACGGACAGCCCCAGCATTTT. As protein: CASSLAPYGQPQHF. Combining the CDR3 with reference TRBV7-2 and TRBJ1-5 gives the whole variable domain GAGVSQSPSNKVTEKGKDVELRCDPISGHTALYWYRQSLGQGLEFLIYFQGNSAPDKSGLPSDRFSAERTGGSVSTLTIQRTQQEDSAVYLCASSLAPYGQPQHFGDGTRLSIL.